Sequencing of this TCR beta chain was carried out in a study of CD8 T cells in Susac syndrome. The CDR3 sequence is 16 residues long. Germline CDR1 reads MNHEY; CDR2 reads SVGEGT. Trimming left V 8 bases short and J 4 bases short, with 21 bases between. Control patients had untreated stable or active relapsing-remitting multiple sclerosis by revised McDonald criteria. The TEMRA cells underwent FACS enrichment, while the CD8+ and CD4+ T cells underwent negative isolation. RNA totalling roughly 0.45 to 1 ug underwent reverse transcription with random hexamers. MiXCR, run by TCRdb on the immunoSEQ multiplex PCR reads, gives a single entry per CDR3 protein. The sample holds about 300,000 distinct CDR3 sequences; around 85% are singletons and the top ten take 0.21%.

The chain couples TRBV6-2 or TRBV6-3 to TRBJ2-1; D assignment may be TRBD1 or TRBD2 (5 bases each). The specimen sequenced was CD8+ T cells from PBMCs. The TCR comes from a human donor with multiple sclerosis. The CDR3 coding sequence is TGTGCCAGCTGGTGGGACGGTCCCTTTATTTACAATGAGCAGTTCTTC. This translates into CASWWDGPFIYNEQFF.